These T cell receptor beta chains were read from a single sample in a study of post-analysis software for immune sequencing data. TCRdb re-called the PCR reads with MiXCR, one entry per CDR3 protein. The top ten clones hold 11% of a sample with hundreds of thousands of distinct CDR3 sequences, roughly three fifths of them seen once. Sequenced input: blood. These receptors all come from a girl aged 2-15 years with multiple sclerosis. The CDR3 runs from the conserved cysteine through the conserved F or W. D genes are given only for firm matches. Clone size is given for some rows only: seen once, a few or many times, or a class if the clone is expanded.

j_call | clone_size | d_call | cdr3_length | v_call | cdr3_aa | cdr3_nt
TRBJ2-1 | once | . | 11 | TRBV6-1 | CASSGVDEQFF | TGTGCCAGCAGCGGGGTTGATGAGCAGTTCTTC
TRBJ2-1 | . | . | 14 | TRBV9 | CASSVEVSQNEQFF | TGTGCCAGCAGCGTAGAGGTCAGTCAGAATGAGCAGTTCTTC
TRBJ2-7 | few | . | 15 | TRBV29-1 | CSVEDESGASYEQYF | TGCAGCGTTGAAGATGAAAGCGGAGCCTCCTACGAGCAGTACTTC
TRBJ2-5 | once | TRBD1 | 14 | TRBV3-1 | CASSPRDRGETQYF | TGTGCCAGCAGCCCCCGGGACAGGGGAGAGACCCAGTACTTC
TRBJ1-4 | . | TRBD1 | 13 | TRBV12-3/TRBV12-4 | CASRTTGGEKLFF | TGTGCCAGCAGAACGACAGGGGGTGAAAAACTGTTTTTT
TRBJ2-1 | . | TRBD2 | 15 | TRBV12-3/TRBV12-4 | CASSPSGSIHNEQFF | TGTGCCAGCAGTCCTAGCGGGAGTATCCACAATGAGCAGTTCTTC
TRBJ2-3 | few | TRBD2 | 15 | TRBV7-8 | CASSTGLAGEDTQYF | TGTGCCAGCAGCACGGGACTAGCGGGAGAGGATACGCAGTATTTT
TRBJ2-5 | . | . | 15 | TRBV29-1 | CSVEPARAYQETQYF | TGCAGCGTTGAACCCGCCAGGGCGTACCAAGAGACCCAGTACTTC
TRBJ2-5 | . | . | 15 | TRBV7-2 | CASSLGGSRGETQYF | TGTGCCAGCAGCTTAGGGGGGAGTCGCGGGGAGACCCAGTACTTC
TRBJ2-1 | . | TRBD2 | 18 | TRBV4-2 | CASSQDSLLAGARDEQFF | TGTGCCAGCAGCCAAGATTCCCTGCTAGCGGGGGCTAGGGATGAGCAGTTCTTC
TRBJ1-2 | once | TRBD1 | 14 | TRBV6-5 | CASSGGGQGYGYTF | TGTGCCAGCAGCGGGGGGGGACAGGGCTATGGCTACACCTTC
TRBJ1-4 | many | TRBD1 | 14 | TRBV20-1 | CSARTGNENEKLFF | TGCAGTGCGCGGACAGGGAACGAAAACGAAAAACTGTTTTTT
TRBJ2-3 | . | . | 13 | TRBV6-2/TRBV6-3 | CASSYKGADTQYF | TGTGCCAGCAGTTACAAGGGGGCAGATACGCAGTATTTT
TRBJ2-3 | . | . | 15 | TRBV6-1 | CASSEYGGAGDTQYF | TGTGCCAGCAGTGAATATGGGGGCGCGGGAGATACGCAGTATTTT
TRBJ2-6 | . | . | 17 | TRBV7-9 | CASSPGRGTSGANVLTF | TGTGCCAGCAGCCCCGGTCGGGGGACCTCTGGGGCCAACGTCCTGACTTTC
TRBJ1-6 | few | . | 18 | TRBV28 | CASSLAQGFSSNNSPLHF | TGTGCCAGCAGTTTGGCGCAGGGGTTTAGCTCCAATAATTCACCCCTCCACTTT
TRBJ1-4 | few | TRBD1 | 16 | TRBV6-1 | CASSVTGPATNEKLFF | TGTGCCAGCAGTGTGACAGGGCCTGCAACTAATGAAAAACTGTTTTTT
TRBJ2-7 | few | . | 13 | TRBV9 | CASSPGAFNEQYF | TGTGCCAGCAGCCCCGGCGCCTTCAACGAGCAGTACTTC
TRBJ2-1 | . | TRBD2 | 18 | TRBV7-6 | CASSSGGGLAGIVAEQFF | TGTGCCAGCAGCTCGGGAGGCGGACTAGCGGGAATTGTAGCTGAGCAGTTCTTC
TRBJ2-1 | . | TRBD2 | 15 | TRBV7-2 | CASRGLAGVSNEQFF | TGTGCCAGCCGGGGACTAGCGGGAGTTAGCAATGAGCAGTTCTTC
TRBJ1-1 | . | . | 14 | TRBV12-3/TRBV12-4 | CASSRTVTNTEAFF | TGTGCCAGCAGTCGGACAGTAACGAACACTGAAGCTTTCTTT
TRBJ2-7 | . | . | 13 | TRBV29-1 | CSVGVHGQYEQYF | TGCAGCGTTGGAGTGCACGGGCAGTACGAGCAGTACTTC
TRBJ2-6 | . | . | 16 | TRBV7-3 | CASSPGRNSGANVLTF | TGTGCCAGCAGCCCCGGACGGAACTCTGGGGCCAACGTCCTGACTTTC
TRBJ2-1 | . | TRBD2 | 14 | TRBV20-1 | CSARSASGYNEQFF | TGCAGTGCTAGATCGGCTAGCGGGTACAATGAGCAGTTCTTC
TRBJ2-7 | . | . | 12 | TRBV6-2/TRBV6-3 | CASDSGGNEQYF | TGTGCCAGCGATTCTGGGGGGAACGAGCAGTACTTC
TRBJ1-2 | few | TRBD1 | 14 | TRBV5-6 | CASSFGQAFYGYTF | TGTGCCAGCAGCTTTGGACAGGCGTTCTATGGCTACACCTTC
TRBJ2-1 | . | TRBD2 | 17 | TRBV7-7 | CASSPGQGTSGRTEQFF | TGTGCTAGCAGCCCCGGACAGGGTACTAGCGGGAGGACTGAGCAGTTCTTC
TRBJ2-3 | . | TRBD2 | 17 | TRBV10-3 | CAISDPNHLAGADTQYF | TGTGCCATCAGTGATCCCAACCATCTAGCGGGGGCAGATACGCAGTATTTT
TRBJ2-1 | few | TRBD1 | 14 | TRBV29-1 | CSATTGRGLNEQFF | TGCAGCGCCACCACGGGCAGGGGGCTGAATGAGCAGTTCTTC
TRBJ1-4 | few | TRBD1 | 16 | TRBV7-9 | CASSFRQGLADEKLFF | TGTGCCAGCAGCTTTCGACAGGGCCTGGCGGATGAAAAACTGTTTTTT
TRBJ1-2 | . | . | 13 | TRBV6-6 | CASSYSRGGGYTF | TGTGCCAGCAGTTACTCCCGTGGGGGGGGCTACACCTTC
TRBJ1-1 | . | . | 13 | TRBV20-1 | CSAGRGANTEAFF | TGCAGTGCTGGTCGCGGGGCGAACACTGAAGCTTTCTTT
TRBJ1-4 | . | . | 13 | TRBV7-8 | CASSRGELEKLFF | TGTGCCAGCAGCCGGGGAGAGTTGGAGAAACTGTTTTTT
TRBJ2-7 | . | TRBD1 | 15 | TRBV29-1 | CSVEVPQGARDEQYF | TGCAGCGTTGAAGTCCCACAGGGGGCGCGAGACGAGCAGTACTTC
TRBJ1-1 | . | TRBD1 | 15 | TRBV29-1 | CSVIDRENMNTEAFF | TGCAGCGTTATCGACAGGGAGAACATGAACACTGAAGCTTTCTTT